Each of the 6 T cell receptor beta chains below was sequenced from the same sample in a study of blood T cell repertoires in COVID-19. Here immunoSEQ multiplex PCR was the method, and the copy in TCRdb shows in-frame clones only, minus some. The sample lists 150,000 to 200,000 clones, around nine tenths occurring once. Sequenced input: peripheral blood. The receptors here all came from an older woman with COVID-19, enrolled during active disease.

This chain joins TRBV12-3 or TRBV12-4 and TRBJ2-7, with 11 bases lining up with TRBD1. V shed 10 bases and J 4 bases; nucleotides not matched to a gene: 6. This CDR3 has 13 residues. In DNA form, the CDR3 reads TGTGCCACCGGACAGGGGGCGAAGTACGAGCAGTACTTC. This gives the protein CATGQGAKYEQYF.

This chain links TRBV4-1 with TRBJ2-2; 7 bases line up with TRBD2. V dropped 2 bases and J dropped 1; count of bases not matched to a gene: 10. The CDR3 totals 18 residues. Germline values: CDR1 MGHRA, CDR2 YSYEKL. The CDR3 spells CASSQTHGRVVNTGELFF. CDR3 DNA sequence: TGCGCCAGCAGCCAAACCCATGGGAGGGTAGTGAACACCGGGGAGCTGTTTTTT.

The chain combines TRBV5-8 with TRBJ2-7; the match to TRBD1 covers 8 bases. The germline CDR1 and CDR2 sequences are SGHTS and YDEGEE. CDR3 length: 14 residues. V was pared by 2 bases and J by 6 bases, with 7 bases of the junction left unmatched. The CDR3 here is CASSFVTGVGEQYF. CDR3 coding DNA: TGTGCCAGCAGCTTCGTGACAGGGGTTGGCGAGCAGTACTTC.

The J gene is TRBJ1-1, the V gene TRBV11-1; TRBD1 matches at 10 bases. J lost 5 bases, V lost 5 bases, and 5 bases had no gene match. Germline CDR1 is SGHAT and CDR2 is FQDESV (reference sequence). The CDR3 loop spans 14 amino acids. The chain's CDR3 is CASSRDRGRTEAFF. The CDR3 DNA reads as TGTGCCAGCAGCAGGGACAGGGGTAGGACTGAAGCTTTCTTT. Filled out from reference TRBV11-1 and TRBJ1-1, the complete variable domain reads EAEVAQSPRYKITEKSQAVAFWCDPISGHATLYWYRQILGQGPELLVQFQDESVVDDSQLPKDRFSAERLKGVDSTLKIQPAELGDSAMYLCASSRDRGRTEAFFGQGTRLTVV.

This rearrangement joins TRBV11-2 to TRBJ2-7; the match to TRBD2 covers 10 bases. The CDR3 runs to 14 residues. Germline V gives CDR1 SGHAT, CDR2 FQNNGV. V gave up 3 bases and J gave up 4 bases; unmatched junction bases: 3. In nucleotides, the CDR3 is TGTGCCAGCAGCTTTAGCGGGAGGATGTACGAGCAGTACTTC. This translates into CASSFSGRMYEQYF.

This chain connects TRBV11-3 to TRBJ2-3; 7 bases are shared with TRBD1. V lost 3 bases to trimming and J lost 0 bases; unmatched junction nucleotides: 6. CDR3 length equals 16 residues. Germline V gene data show CDR1 as SGHNT and CDR2 as YENEEA. The CDR3 DNA sequence: TGTGCCAGCAGCTTCGGGACAGCGACTAGCACAGATACGCAGTATTTT. Residues: CASSFGTATSTDTQYF. The complete variable domain, with remaining parts taken from reference TRBV11-3 and TRBJ2-3, reads EAGVVQSPRYKIIEKKQPVAFWCNPISGHNTLYWYLQNLGQGPELLIRYENEEAVDDSQLPKDRFSAERLKGVDSTLKIQPAELGDSAVYLCASSFGTATSTDTQYFGPGTRLTVL.